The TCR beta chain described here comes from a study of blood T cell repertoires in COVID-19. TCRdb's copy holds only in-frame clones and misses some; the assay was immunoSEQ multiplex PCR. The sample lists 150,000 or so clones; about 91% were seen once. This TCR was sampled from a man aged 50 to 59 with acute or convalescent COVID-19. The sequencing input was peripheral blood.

CDR3 sequence reads: CASSLEGRAWANVLTF. In DNA, the CDR3 is TGCGCCAGCAGCCTCGAGGGGAGGGCATGGGCCAACGTCCTGACTTTC. This rearrangement joins TRBV5-1 to TRBJ2-6; TRBD2 aligns across 7 bases. V trimming: 4 bases; J trimming: 5 bases; junction bases outside the gene matches: 9. The CDR3 spans 16 residues. The germline V gene has CDR1 SGHRS and CDR2 YFSETQ.